In this sample, the clone carrying this T cell receptor (beta chain) is medium-sized. As yet, its antigen is unknown. Cells sorted as Tregs were CD4+, CD25+ and CD127-/low. Germline values: CDR1 MNHNS, CDR2 SASEGT. This CDR3 is built from 13 residues. Trimming took 9 bases from V and 10 from J; bases not matched to a gene: 5. Semi-nested PCR with Nested Universal Primer A followed constant-region reverse priming of full-length variable regions. TCRdb re-called the 5' RACE reads through MiXCR, storing one row per CDR3 protein. The table shows approximately 10,000 distinct CDR3 sequences, with roughly 27% occurring only once. Whole-study results and caveats: Tumor Treg TCRs overlapped most with tumor naive CD4+ cells.

This rearrangement joins TRBV6-1 to TRBJ2-1; 14 positions agree with TRBD2. The sequencing input was Tregs sorted from blood. The clonotype comes from a female donor with breast cancer. The CDR3 sequence is CARTGLAGEEQFF. The CDR3 region has the DNA TGTGCCAGGACGGGACTAGCGGGGGAAGAGCAGTTCTTC.